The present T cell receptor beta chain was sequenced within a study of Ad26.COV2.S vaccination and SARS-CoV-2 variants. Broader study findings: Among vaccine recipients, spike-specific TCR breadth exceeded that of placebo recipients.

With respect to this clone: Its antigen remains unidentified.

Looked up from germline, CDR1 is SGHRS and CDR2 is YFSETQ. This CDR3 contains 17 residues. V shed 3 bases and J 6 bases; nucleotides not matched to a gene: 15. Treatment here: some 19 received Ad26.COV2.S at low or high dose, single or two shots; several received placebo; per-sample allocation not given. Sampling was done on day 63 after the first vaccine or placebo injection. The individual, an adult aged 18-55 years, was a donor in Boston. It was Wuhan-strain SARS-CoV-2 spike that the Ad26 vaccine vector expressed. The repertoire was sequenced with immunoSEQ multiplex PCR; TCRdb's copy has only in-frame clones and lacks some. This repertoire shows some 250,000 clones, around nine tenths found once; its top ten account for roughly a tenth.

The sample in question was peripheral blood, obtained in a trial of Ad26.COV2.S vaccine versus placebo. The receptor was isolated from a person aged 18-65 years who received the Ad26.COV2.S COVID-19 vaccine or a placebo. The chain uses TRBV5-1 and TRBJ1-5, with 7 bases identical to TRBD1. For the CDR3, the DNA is TGCGCCAGCAGCTCTAAGACAGGGACCGGGCGAGGTCAGCCCCAGCATTTT. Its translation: CASSSKTGTGRGQPQHF. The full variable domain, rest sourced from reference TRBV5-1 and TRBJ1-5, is KAGVTQTPRYLIKTRGQQVTLSCSPISGHRSVSWYQQTPGQGLQFLFEYFSETQRNKGNFPGRFSGRQFSNSRSEMNVSTLELGDSALYLCASSSKTGTGRGQPQHFGDGTRLSIL.